Detailed here is one T cell receptor (beta chain). Its specificity is not known. The sample originates from a study of regulatory T cells in long-lasting Graves disease. The study's findings and limits: Gene preferences differed: TRBV28, TRBJ1-2, TRBJ2-5 in persistent cases.

V trimming: 8 bases; J trimming: 8 bases; junction bases outside the gene matches: 14. The CDR3 sequence is 16 residues long. Germline CDR1 reads LNHDA; CDR2 reads SQIVND (reference sequence). HTBI primers from iRepertoire and Arm-PCR of CDR3 regions yielded the TCR beta libraries. A single record per CDR3 protein comes from TCRdb applying MiXCR to the multiplex PCR reads. The table includes roughly 700,000 distinct CDR3 sequences, 30% detected once. Time point of the sample: persistent/refractory GD, antithyroid drugs over 5 years with positive TRAb. With RNA extracted from PBMCs as input, the TCR library was made. An endocrinology unit in Xi'an, China, supplied the patients.

V is TRBV19 and J is TRBJ1-4; 10 nucleotides agree with TRBD1. The TCR was taken from a female donor with Graves disease. Sequencing used peripheral blood mononuclear cells (PBMCs), obtained when the disease was refractory, from a patient treated with antithyroid drugs. CDR3 residues: CASAAYRQGAGEKLFF. The CDR3 nucleotides are TGTGCCAGTGCCGCATACCGACAGGGGGCGGGCGAAAAACTGTTTTTT.